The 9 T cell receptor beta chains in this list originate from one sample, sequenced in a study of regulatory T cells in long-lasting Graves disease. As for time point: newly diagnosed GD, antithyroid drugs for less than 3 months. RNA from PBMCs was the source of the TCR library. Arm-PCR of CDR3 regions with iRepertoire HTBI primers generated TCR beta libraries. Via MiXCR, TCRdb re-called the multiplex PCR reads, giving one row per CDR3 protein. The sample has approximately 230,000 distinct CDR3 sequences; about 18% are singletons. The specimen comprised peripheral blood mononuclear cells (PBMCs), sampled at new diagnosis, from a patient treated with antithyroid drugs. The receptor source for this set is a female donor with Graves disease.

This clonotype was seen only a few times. CDR3: CASSATRASTDTQYF. CDR3 nucleotide sequence: TGTGCCAGCAGCGCTACTAGGGCTAGCACAGATACGCAGTATTTT. This sequence joins TRBV2 and TRBJ2-3, with D tentatively TRBD2 (5 bases). CDR1 and CDR2 (germline): SNHLY, FYNNEI. The CDR3 has 15 residues. V was cut by 6 bases and J by 0 bases, with 13 bases left in between.

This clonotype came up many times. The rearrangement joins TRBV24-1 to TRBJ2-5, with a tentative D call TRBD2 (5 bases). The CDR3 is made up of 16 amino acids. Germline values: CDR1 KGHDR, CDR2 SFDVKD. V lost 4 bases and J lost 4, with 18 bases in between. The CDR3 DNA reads TGTGCCACCAGTGAATCCGGGAAGAGCCTGGGAGAGACCCAGTACTTC. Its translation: CATSESGKSLGETQYF.

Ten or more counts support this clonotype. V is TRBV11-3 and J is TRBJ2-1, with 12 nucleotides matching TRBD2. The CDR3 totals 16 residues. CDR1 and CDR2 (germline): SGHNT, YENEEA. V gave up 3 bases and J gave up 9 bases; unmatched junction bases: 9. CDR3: CASSFLLAGGAAEQFF. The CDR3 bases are TGTGCCAGCAGCTTCCTGCTAGCGGGGGGGGCCGCTGAGCAGTTCTTC.

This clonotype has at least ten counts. The CDR3 here is CASSLAQGNIQYF. The CDR3 DNA follows: TGTGCCAGCAGCTTAGCACAGGGAAACATTCAGTACTTC. The chain links TRBV7-8 to TRBJ2-4; possible D gene TRBD1, 6 bases. V shed 0 bases and J shed 6 bases, with 6 bases lying between them. The CDR3 is made up of 13 amino acids. Germline lookup yields CDR1 SGHVS and CDR2 FQNEAQ.

CDR3 region: CASSVGLAGGIDEQFF. As DNA, the CDR3 is TGTGCCAGCAGTGTGGGACTAGCGGGAGGGATCGATGAGCAGTTCTTC. The chain employs TRBV2 and TRBJ2-1; 16 nucleotides match TRBD2. V lost 4 bases, J lost 8 bases, and 5 bases stayed unmatched. Germline V gene lookup returns CDR1 SNHLY and CDR2 FYNNEI. The CDR3 loop spans 16 amino acids.

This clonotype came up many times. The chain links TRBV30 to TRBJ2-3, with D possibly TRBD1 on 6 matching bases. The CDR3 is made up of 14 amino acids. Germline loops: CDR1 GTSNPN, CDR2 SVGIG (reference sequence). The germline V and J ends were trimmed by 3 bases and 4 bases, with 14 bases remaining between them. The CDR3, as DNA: TGTGCCTGGAGCCCAGGGGAGATGGCAGATACGCAGTATTTT. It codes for CAWSPGEMADTQYF.

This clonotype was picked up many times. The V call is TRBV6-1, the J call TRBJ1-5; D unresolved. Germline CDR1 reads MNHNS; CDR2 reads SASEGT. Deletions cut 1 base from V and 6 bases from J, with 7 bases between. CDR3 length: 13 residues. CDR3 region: CASSEVGFQPQHF. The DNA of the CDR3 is TGTGCCAGCAGTGAAGTCGGGTTTCAGCCCCAGCATTTT.

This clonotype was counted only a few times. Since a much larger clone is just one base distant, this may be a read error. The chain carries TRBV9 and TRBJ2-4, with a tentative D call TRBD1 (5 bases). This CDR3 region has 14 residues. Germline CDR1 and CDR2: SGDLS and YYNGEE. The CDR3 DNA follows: TGTGCCAGCAGCGTAGGGCAGGGTAAAAGCATTCAGTACTTC. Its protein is CASSVGQGKSIQYF. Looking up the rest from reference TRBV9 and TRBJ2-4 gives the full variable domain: DSGVTQTPKHLITATGQRVTLRCSPRSGDLSVYWYQQSLDQGLQFLIQYYNGEERAKGNILERFSAQQFPDLHSELNLSSLELGDSALYFCASSVGQGKSIQYFGAGTRLSVL.

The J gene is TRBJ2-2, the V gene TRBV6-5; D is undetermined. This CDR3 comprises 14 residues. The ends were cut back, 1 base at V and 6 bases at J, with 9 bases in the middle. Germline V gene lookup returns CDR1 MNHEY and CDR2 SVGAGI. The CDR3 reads CASSYLEYSGELFF. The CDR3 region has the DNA TGTGCCAGCAGTTACTTGGAGTATTCCGGGGAGCTGTTTTTT.